The 9 T cell receptor beta chains below were found in one sample sequenced in a study of radiotherapy plus CTLA-4 blockade in lung cancer. Repertoires were generated with immunoSEQ multiplex PCR, while TCRdb's copy carries only in-frame clones and drops some. Of more than 95,000 clones in the sample, nearly 80% were seen once. Sample: peripheral blood, taken from a patient treated with radiotherapy plus ipilimumab. The receptor source for this set is a human donor with non-small cell lung cancer who had a partial response to radiotherapy plus ipilimumab.

The chain uses TRBV5-4 and TRBJ2-5; 7 bases fit TRBD2. The CDR3 is 16 residues long. Germline loops: CDR1 SGHNT, CDR2 YYREEE (reference sequence). Trimming removed 0 bases from V and 2 bases from J; junction bases left unmatched: 7. For the CDR3, the DNA is TGTGCCAGCAGCTTGGCGTCGGGAGGCCTGCAAGAGACCCAGTACTTC. It specifies CASSLASGGLQETQYF.

This sequence joins TRBV7-8 and TRBJ2-7, with 9 bases lining up with TRBD2. V lost 1 base, J lost 3 bases, and 7 bases stayed unmatched. Germline values: CDR1 SGHVS, CDR2 FQNEAQ. This CDR3 comprises 16 residues. The DNA of the CDR3 is TGTGCCAGCAGCTTAGAGGCGGGAGGGCCTCTCTACGAGCAGTACTTC. Protein: CASSLEAGGPLYEQYF.

The chain joins TRBV5-1 to TRBJ2-1, with 7 bases lining up with TRBD2. The CDR3 sequence is 15 residues long. Germline V gives CDR1 SGHRS, CDR2 YFSETQ. Trimming took 4 bases from V and 5 from J; bases not matched to a gene: 9. This CDR3 reads CASSAPSGYHNEQFF. As DNA, the CDR3 is TGCGCCAGCAGCGCTCCTAGCGGATATCACAATGAGCAGTTCTTC.

The chain joins TRBV19 to TRBJ1-1; D is perhaps TRBD1 (5 bases). Trimming left V 6 bases short and J 2 bases short, with 13 bases between. This CDR3 contains 14 residues. Per the germline V gene, CDR1 is LNHDA and CDR2 is SQIVND (reference sequence). CDR3 loop: CASSILQGNTEAFF. CDR3 DNA: TGTGCCAGTAGCATTCTTCAGGGCAACACTGAAGCTTTCTTT.

The genes are TRBV19 and TRBJ2-1; 9 bases are shared with TRBD2. CDR1 LNHDA and CDR2 SQIVND come from the germline V gene (reference sequence). CDR3 size: 14 residues. J gave up 6 bases and V 4 bases, and 4 bases lay outside the gene matches. CDR3 sequence (DNA): TGTGCCAGTAGTACTAGCGGGGTGGGCAATGAGCAGTTCTTC. It is translated as CASSTSGVGNEQFF.

This clone was counted once. The chain carries TRBV28 and TRBJ2-7; D gene uncertain. V was shortened by 4 bases and J by 2 bases, with 3 bases between the two germline ends. The CDR3 consists of 11 residues. Germline V gene sequence: CDR1 MDHEN, CDR2 SYDVKM. The CDR3 loop reads CASSSPYEQYF. As DNA, the CDR3 is TGTGCCAGCAGTTCTCCCTACGAGCAGTACTTC.

V gene TRBV5-1 combines with J gene TRBJ2-4, with TRBD1 matching 9 bases. This CDR3 spans 15 amino acids. Unmatched junction bases numbered 11, after V lost 6 bases and J lost 7 bases. CDR1 is SGHRS and CDR2 is YFSETQ in the germline V gene. The chain's CDR3 is CASTRGDRVGNIQYF. CDR3 DNA: TGCGCCAGCACCAGGGGGGACAGGGTGGGGAACATTCAGTACTTC.

This clone was seen repeatedly, ten times or more. The rearrangement joins TRBV27 to TRBJ2-1, with D maybe TRBD2 (6 bases). Trimming stripped 3 bases from V and 7 bases from J, with 10 bases between. The CDR3 extends over 13 amino acids. CDR1 and CDR2 from the germline V gene are MNHEY and SMNVEV (reference sequence). CDR3 coding DNA: TGTGCCAGCAGTTTCACGGGAGTAAATGAGCAGTTCTTC. Protein product: CASSFTGVNEQFF.

This chain connects TRBV4-1 to TRBJ2-7; 8 nucleotides line up with TRBD2. With V trimmed by 5 bases and J by 9 bases, 15 bases remained unmatched. CDR3 size: 15 residues. Per the germline V gene, CDR1 is MGHRA and CDR2 is YSYEKL. CDR3 in amino acids: CASSLTAGDSFGQYF. DNA of the CDR3: TGCGCCAGCAGCTTAACAGCGGGAGACAGTTTCGGGCAGTACTTC.